This T cell receptor (beta chain) was captured in a study of a mutant IDH1 vaccine in newly diagnosed glioma. Study as a whole: Patients were started on vaccination 4-6 weeks after radiotherapy alone, or with temozolomide cycles.

Stated time point: week 23, last vaccination. Doses of 300 ug of mutant IDH1 20-mer peptide were given with topical imiquimod. TCRdb's copy holds only in-frame clones and misses some; the assay was immunoSEQ multiplex PCR. The sample yields fewer than 45,000 clones, approximately 90% seen once. With respect to this clone: Its specificity is not known.

CDR3 length: 11 residues. Trimming shortened V by 4 bases and J by 3 bases, and 4 bases separated the two germline ends. Germline assignment: CDR1 SGHAT and CDR2 FQDESV (reference sequence). The clonotype comes from a man over 45 with glioma. This chain uses TRBV11-1 with TRBJ2-7; D call uncertain. Material: PBMCs, obtained from a glioma patient whose treatment included an IDH1 peptide vaccine. Here the CDR3 reads CASSSGYEQYF. CDR3 coding DNA: TGTGCCAGCAGCTCGGGCTACGAGCAGTACTTC.